This passage covers 29 T cell receptor beta chains from one sample sequenced in a study of CD8+ T cells in alopecia areata. From alopecia areata patients, lesional scalp punch biopsies and peripheral blood were collected. cDNA serving as the sequencing template came from extracted, reverse transcribed RNA. Using immunoSEQ multiplex PCR, the repertoire was profiled, and TCRdb retains in-frame clones only, with some absent. Of 7,500 to 8,500 clones listed, around three fifths are singletons. The input for sequencing was skin, taken at week 0. The receptors were gathered from a human donor with alopecia areata.

The chain employs TRBV7-2 and TRBJ2-7; D is ambiguous. Germline assignment: CDR1 SGHTA and CDR2 FQGNSA. This CDR3 comprises 11 residues. The V and J ends lost 5 bases and 7 bases respectively, with 9 bases between them. CDR3 residues: CASSELGEQYF. The CDR3 nucleotides are TGTGCCAGCAGCGAGCTCGGTGAGCAGTACTTC.

This clone was seen more than once but under ten times. As DNA, the CDR3 is TGCGCCAGCAGCCAAGATTCAGGGTCCTACGAGCAGTACTTC. Amino acids: CASSQDSGSYEQYF. The chain employs TRBV4-1 and TRBJ2-7; perhaps TRBD1 as D (5 bases). The germline V and J ends were trimmed by 0 bases and 1 base, with 7 bases remaining between them. There are 14 residues in the CDR3. Germline CDR1 MGHRA, CDR2 YSYEKL.

This rearrangement joins TRBV2 to TRBJ2-1, with D perhaps TRBD1 (7 bases). V was trimmed by 5 bases and J by 7 bases, leaving 12 bases between them. Germline V gene lookup returns CDR1 SNHLY and CDR2 FYNNEI. The CDR3 totals 13 residues. The DNA for the CDR3 is TGTGCCAGCAGTTCATCAGGGGGGAATGAGCAGTTCTTC. Amino acid sequence: CASSSSGGNEQFF.

This rearrangement joins TRBV29-1 to TRBJ1-1; D possibly corresponds to TRBD1 (5 bases). The CDR3 is 12 amino acids. The V gene lost 1 base and the J gene lost 8 bases, with 11 bases spanning the gap. CDR1 is SQVTM and CDR2 is ANQGSEA in the germline V gene. The CDR3 sequence is CSVEGGVTEAFF. DNA for the CDR3: TGCAGCGTTGAAGGGGGGGTGACGGAAGCTTTCTTT.

The chain links TRBV18 to TRBJ2-7; TRBD2 agrees at 12 bases. This CDR3 contains 19 residues. Germline CDR1 and CDR2: KGHSH and LQKENI. J gave up 0 bases and V 6 bases, and 15 bases lay outside the gene matches. CDR3 sequence reads: CASSSTGTSGSPSSYEQYF. The CDR3 nucleotides are TGTGCCAGCTCGTCGACCGGGACTAGCGGGTCCCCTAGCTCCTACGAGCAGTACTTC.

The chain recombines TRBV29-1 with TRBJ2-3; 11 nucleotides line up with TRBD2. Germline values: CDR1 SQVTM, CDR2 ANQGSEA. The CDR3 consists of 12 residues. The junction had 3 bases not matched to a gene; V was cut back by 7 bases and J by 6 bases. CDR3 coding DNA: TGCAGCGGACGGACTAGCGGGGATACGCAGTATTTT. This encodes CSGRTSGDTQYF.

The J gene is TRBJ2-7, the V gene TRBV4-1; the match to TRBD1 covers 10 bases. The germline V gene encodes CDR1 MGHRA and CDR2 YSYEKL. V lost 2 bases and J lost 6; bases outside the gene matches: 7. There are 15 residues in the CDR3. The CDR3 DNA is TGCGCCAGCAGCCAATGGGGACAGGGGCATCTCGAGCAGTACTTC. Protein: CASSQWGQGHLEQYF.

The rearrangement joins TRBV7-9 to TRBJ2-1; the D gene is possibly TRBD1 (5 bases). This CDR3 has 17 amino acids. Between the trimmed V and J ends, which lost 2 bases and 4 bases, there was a span of 18 bases. Germline loops: CDR1 SEHNR, CDR2 FQNEAQ (reference sequence). The CDR3 sequence is CASSLPQGLKGYNEQFF. The CDR3 DNA reads TGTGCCAGCAGCTTACCTCAAGGGCTTAAGGGGTACAATGAGCAGTTCTTC.

This clone was detected only a few times. The V gene is TRBV2, the J gene TRBJ2-3; possibly TRBD2 for D (5 bases). V lost 5 bases, J lost 8 bases, and 14 bases lay in between. The CDR3 is 13 amino acids. Germline-derived CDR1 and CDR2 are SNHLY and FYNNEI. The CDR3 sequence: CASSPGSRGTQYF. CDR3 sequence (DNA): TGTGCCAGCAGTCCGGGCTCCCGGGGTACGCAGTATTTT.

J is TRBJ2-1 and V is TRBV14; D gene uncertain. The CDR3 is 16 residues long. CDR1 and CDR2 from the germline V gene are SGHDN and FVKESK. The V end lost 0 bases, the J end lost 2 bases, and 11 bases lay between the germline ends. The CDR3 region has the DNA TGTGCCAGCAGCCAAGACTGGCGACCCGCCTACAATGAGCAGTTCTTC. Translation: CASSQDWRPAYNEQFF.

This clone was seen a few times. In nucleotides, the CDR3 is TGTGCCTGGAGTTCGGATCGCGCCGGGAGCAATCAGCCCCAGCATTTT. Translated, it gives CAWSSDRAGSNQPQHF. This rearrangement joins TRBV30 to TRBJ1-5; D is unclear. The CDR3 totals 16 residues. Germline lookup yields CDR1 GTSNPN and CDR2 SVGIG (reference sequence). Between the trimmed V and J ends, which lost 2 bases and 1 base, there was a span of 15 bases.

The gene calls are TRBV28 and TRBJ1-6, with TRBD1 matching 7 bases. The CDR3 loop spans 15 amino acids. Germline V lookup: CDR1 MDHEN, CDR2 SYDVKM. The V and J ends lost 5 bases and 7 bases, in that order; junction bases with no gene match: 8. The CDR3 here is CASSGQVASNSPLHF. CDR3 DNA sequence: TGTGCCAGCAGTGGACAGGTTGCTTCAAATTCACCCCTCCACTTT.

The J gene is TRBJ2-7, the V gene TRBV27; 7 bases agree with TRBD2. Unmatched junction bases numbered 7, after V lost 5 bases and J lost 3 bases. Germline values: CDR1 MNHEY, CDR2 SMNVEV (reference sequence). CDR3 size: 14 residues. CDR3 sequence: CASSPLGGSYEQYF. CDR3 coding DNA: TGTGCCAGCAGTCCTCTGGGCGGGAGCTACGAGCAGTACTTC.

This clone was recorded a few times. The chain joins TRBV6-5 to TRBJ1-1, with no clear D. From germline, CDR1 is MNHEY and CDR2 SVGAGI. The CDR3 runs to 13 residues. Between the trimmed V and J ends, which lost 5 bases and 4 bases, there was a span of 11 bases. The CDR3 reads CASSPNWATEAFF. CDR3 bases: TGTGCCAGCAGTCCTAACTGGGCCACTGAAGCTTTCTTT.

The V and J genes are TRBV30 and TRBJ1-4, with 9 positions matching TRBD1. The germline gives CDR1 GTSNPN, CDR2 SVGIG (reference sequence). The CDR3 consists of 18 residues. Trimming cost V 3 bases and J 5 bases; bases outside gene matches: 16. CDR3 nucleotides: TGTGCCTGGAGCGGCGGCCGCCTAAGACAGGGGGGGAATGAAAAACTGTTTTTT. Residues: CAWSGGRLRQGGNEKLFF.

The table lists this clone with a few counts. The chain recombines TRBV6-6 with TRBJ2-7; 7 nucleotides line up with TRBD2. J was trimmed by 2 bases and V by 0 bases; bases with no gene match: 7. The CDR3 has 16 residues. Germline V gene sequence: CDR1 MNHNY, CDR2 SVGAGI (reference sequence). CDR3 amino acids: CASSYSGGTNPYEQYF. CDR3 bases: TGTGCCAGCAGTTACTCGGGGGGGACTAACCCCTACGAGCAGTACTTC.

The chain employs TRBV7-8 and TRBJ2-3, with TRBD2 identical over 9 bases. The V gene's germline CDR1 is SGHVS and CDR2 FQNEAQ. The junction had 8 bases not matched to a gene; V was cut back by 2 bases and J by 5 bases. The CDR3 contains 16 residues. This CDR3 reads CASSLRAGGSGDTQYF. The CDR3 DNA reads as TGTGCCAGCAGCTTAAGGGCGGGAGGGTCCGGAGATACGCAGTATTTT.

The V and J genes are TRBV7-2 and TRBJ1-1; TRBD1 might be the D (6 bases). The CDR3 runs to 17 residues. Germline V gives CDR1 SGHTA, CDR2 FQGNSA. The V and J ends lost 1 base and 8 bases respectively, with 23 bases between them. In DNA form, the CDR3 reads TGTGCCAGCAGCTTAGTAATGACCCGTACGCAGGGGAGGGAAGCTTTCTTT. Encoded protein: CASSLVMTRTQGREAFF.

The genes are TRBV25-1 and TRBJ1-1; a possible D gene is TRBD1 (5 bases). Germline CDR1 and CDR2: MGHDK and SYGVNS. CDR3 length: 13 residues. V lost 7 bases and J 6 bases, leaving 15 bases between the germline ends. The CDR3 bases are TGTGCCAGCATGATGGGGGGAATCGCTGAAGCTTTCTTT. Amino acid sequence: CASMMGGIAEAFF.

The chain combines TRBV29-1 with TRBJ1-5; D perhaps matches TRBD1 (6 bases). CDR1 and CDR2 from the germline V gene are SQVTM and ANQGSEA. The V and J ends lost 7 bases and 3 bases respectively, with 13 bases between them. This CDR3 contains 13 residues. The CDR3 bases are TGCAGCGCATCACCAGGGGTCAATCAGCCCCAGCATTTT. Protein product: CSASPGVNQPQHF.

This clone was observed a handful of times. The rearrangement joins TRBV7-2 to TRBJ2-3, with 7 bases that match TRBD1. CDR3 size: 14 residues. J gave up 6 bases and V 3 bases, and 6 bases lay outside the gene matches. The germline V gene has CDR1 SGHTA and CDR2 FQGNSA. The CDR3 DNA reads as TGTGCCAGCAGCTTGTTAAGGGGGCCCGATACGCAGTATTTT. Its protein product is CASSLLRGPDTQYF.

The J gene is TRBJ2-1, the V gene TRBV5-1, with D possibly TRBD2 on 5 matching bases. From germline, CDR1 is SGHRS and CDR2 YFSETQ. The CDR3 is 15 amino acids. Deletions cut 4 bases from V and 4 bases from J, with 15 bases between. The CDR3 coding sequence is TGCGCCAGCAGCCTCCGGCGGGCGGAATACAATGAGCAGTTCTTC. Translating gives CASSLRRAEYNEQFF. Full variable domain (missing parts from reference TRBV5-1 and TRBJ2-1): KAGVTQTPRYLIKTRGQQVTLSCSPISGHRSVSWYQQTPGQGLQFLFEYFSETQRNKGNFPGRFSGRQFSNSRSEMNVSTLELGDSALYLCASSLRRAEYNEQFFGPGTRLTVL.

The rearrangement links TRBV29-1 to TRBJ1-1; maybe TRBD1 (6 bases). V was pared by 6 bases and J by 4 bases, with 12 bases between. Germline CDR1 SQVTM, CDR2 ANQGSEA. This CDR3 comprises 12 residues. CDR3: CSVVTGFTEAFF. CDR3 nucleotide sequence: TGCAGCGTCGTGACAGGTTTCACTGAAGCTTTCTTT. Drawing the rest from reference TRBV29-1 and TRBJ1-1, the complete variable domain is SAVISQKPSRDICQRGTSLTIQCQVDSQVTMMFWYRQQPGQSLTLIATANQGSEATYESGFVIDKFPISRPNLTFSTLTVSNMSPEDSSIYLCSVVTGFTEAFFGQGTRLTVV.

The chain is built from TRBV18 and TRBJ2-3; 7 bases fit TRBD1. Looked up from germline, CDR1 is KGHSH and CDR2 is LQKENI. V was clipped by 6 bases and J by 6 bases; unmatched bases: 12. CDR3 length: 15 amino acids. The CDR3 nucleotides read TGTGCCAGCTCTCCCGGGACAGAGCGTTGGGATACGCAGTATTTT. This translates into CASSPGTERWDTQYF. The full variable domain, its missing parts supplied by reference TRBV18 and TRBJ2-3, is NAGVMQNPRHLVRRRGQEARLRCSPMKGHSHVYWYRQLPEEGLKFMVYLQKENIIDESGMPKERFSAEFPKEGPSILRIQQVVRGDSAAYFCASSPGTERWDTQYFGPGTRLTVL.

This clone was seen a few times. The rearrangement joins TRBV4-1 to TRBJ2-1; 7 positions match TRBD2. CDR1 and CDR2 from the germline V gene are MGHRA and YSYEKL. V lost 1 base to trimming and J lost 3 bases; unmatched junction nucleotides: 3. The CDR3 loop spans 15 amino acids. The CDR3 is CASSQGLADYNEQFF. Written as DNA, the CDR3 is TGCGCCAGCAGCCAAGGGCTAGCGGACTACAATGAGCAGTTCTTC.

This chain uses TRBV27 with TRBJ2-3; D remains ambiguous. The CDR3 totals 15 residues. Germline V CDR1 and CDR2: MNHEY, SMNVEV (reference sequence). The V gene lost 4 bases and the J gene lost 0 bases, with 11 bases spanning the gap. In DNA form, the CDR3 reads TGTGCCAGCAGTTCGTACTCGTCTAGCACAGATACGCAGTATTTT. This gives the protein CASSSYSSSTDTQYF.

This clone came up a few times. The genes are TRBV11-2 and TRBJ2-5, with a tentative D call TRBD1 (6 bases). Germline CDR1 SGHAT, CDR2 FQNNGV. V was trimmed by 2 bases and J by 4 bases, leaving 20 bases between them. This CDR3 contains 17 residues. This chain's CDR3 is CASSLSVVEGVGETQYF. In nucleotides, the CDR3 is TGTGCCAGCAGCTTATCGGTGGTCGAGGGGGTGGGAGAGACCCAGTACTTC.

This clone is classed as large. The V call is TRBV5-6, the J call TRBJ2-3, with unresolved D. Looked up from germline, CDR1 is SGHDT and CDR2 is YYEEEE. V lost 4 bases and J lost 5, with 20 bases in between. This CDR3 region has 16 residues. The CDR3 loop is CASSLYGREEKDTQYF. The CDR3 bases are TGTGCCAGCAGCCTATACGGAAGGGAAGAAAAAGATACGCAGTATTTT.

Of note for this clone: The CDR3 end shows no conserved phenylalanine or tryptophan, and so a read error is likely. The chain has TRBV4-1 and TRBJ2-7, with 14 positions matching TRBD2. Germline CDR1 reads MGHRA; CDR2 reads YSYEKL. The CDR3 consists of 16 residues. Trimming removed 6 bases from V and 7 bases from J; junction bases left unmatched: 11. CDR3 sequence reads: CASSPGLAGGPGEQYL. Here the CDR3 DNA reads TGCGCCAGCAGTCCTGGACTAGCGGGAGGCCCAGGGGAGCAGTACCTC.